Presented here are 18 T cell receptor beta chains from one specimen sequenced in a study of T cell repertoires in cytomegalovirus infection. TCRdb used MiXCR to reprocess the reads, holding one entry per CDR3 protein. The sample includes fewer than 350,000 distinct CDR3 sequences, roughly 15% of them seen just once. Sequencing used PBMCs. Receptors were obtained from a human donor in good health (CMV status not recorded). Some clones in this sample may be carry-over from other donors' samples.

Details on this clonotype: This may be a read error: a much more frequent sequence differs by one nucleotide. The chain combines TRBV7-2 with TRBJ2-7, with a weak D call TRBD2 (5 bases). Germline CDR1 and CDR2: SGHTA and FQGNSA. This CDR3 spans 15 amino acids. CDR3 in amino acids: CACSPTLRGTYEQYF. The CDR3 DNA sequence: TGTGCCTGCAGCCCCACGTTACGGGGTACCTACGAGCAGTACTTC. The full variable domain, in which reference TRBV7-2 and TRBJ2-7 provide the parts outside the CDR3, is GAGVSQSPSNKVTEKGKDVELRCDPISGHTALYWYRQSLGQGLEFLIYFQGNSAPDKSGLPSDRFSAERTGGSVSTLTIQRTQQEDSAVYLCACSPTLRGTYEQYFGPGTRLTVT.

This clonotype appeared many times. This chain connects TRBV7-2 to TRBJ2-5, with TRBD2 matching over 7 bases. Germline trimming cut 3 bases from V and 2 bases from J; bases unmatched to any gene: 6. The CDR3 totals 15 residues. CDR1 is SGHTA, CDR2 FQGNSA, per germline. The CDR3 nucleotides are TGTGCCAGCAGCTTCGGGACTATCAAACAAGAGACCCAGTACTTC. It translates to CASSFGTIKQETQYF.

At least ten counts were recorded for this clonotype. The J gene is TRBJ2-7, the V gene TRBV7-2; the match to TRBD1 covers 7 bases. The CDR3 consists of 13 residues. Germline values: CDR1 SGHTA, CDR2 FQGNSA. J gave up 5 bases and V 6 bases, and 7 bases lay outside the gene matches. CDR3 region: CASSRQGRNEQYF. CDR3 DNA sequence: TGTGCCAGCAGTAGACAGGGAAGGAACGAGCAGTACTTC.

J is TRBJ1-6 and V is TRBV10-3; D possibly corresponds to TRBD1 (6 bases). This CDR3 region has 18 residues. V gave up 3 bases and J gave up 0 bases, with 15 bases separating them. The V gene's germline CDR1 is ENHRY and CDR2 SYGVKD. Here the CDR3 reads CAISELGGRSSYNSPLHF. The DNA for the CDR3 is TGTGCCATCAGTGAATTGGGGGGGCGGAGCTCCTATAATTCACCCCTCCACTTT.

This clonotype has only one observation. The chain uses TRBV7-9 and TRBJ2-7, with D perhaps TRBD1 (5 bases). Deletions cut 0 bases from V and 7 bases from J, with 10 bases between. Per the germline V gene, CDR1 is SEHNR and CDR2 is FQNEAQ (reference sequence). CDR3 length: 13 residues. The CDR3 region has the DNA TGTGCCAGCAGCTTAGCGGTCCAGGGTGAGCAGTACTTC. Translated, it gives CASSLAVQGEQYF.

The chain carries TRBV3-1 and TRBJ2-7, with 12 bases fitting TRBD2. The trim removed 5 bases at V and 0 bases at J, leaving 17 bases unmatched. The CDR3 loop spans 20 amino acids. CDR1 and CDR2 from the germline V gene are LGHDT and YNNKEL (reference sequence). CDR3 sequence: CASSGGGLAGSERSSYEQYF. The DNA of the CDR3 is TGTGCCAGCAGCGGCGGTGGACTAGCGGGAAGTGAAAGGAGCTCCTACGAGCAGTACTTC.

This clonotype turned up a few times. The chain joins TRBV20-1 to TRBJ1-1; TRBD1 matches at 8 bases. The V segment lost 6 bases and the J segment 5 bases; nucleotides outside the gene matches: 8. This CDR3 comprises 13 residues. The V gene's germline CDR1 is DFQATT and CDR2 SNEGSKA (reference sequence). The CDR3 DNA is TGCAGTGCCGCCGGGACAGGTCTGACTGAAGCTTTCTTT. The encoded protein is CSAAGTGLTEAFF.

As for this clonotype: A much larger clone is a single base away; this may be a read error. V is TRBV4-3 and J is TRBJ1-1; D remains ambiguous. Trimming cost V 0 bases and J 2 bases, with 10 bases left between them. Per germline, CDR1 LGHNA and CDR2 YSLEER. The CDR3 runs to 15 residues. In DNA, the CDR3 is TGCGCCAGCAGCCAAGATCCGGTTATAAACACTGAAGCTTTCTTT. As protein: CASSQDPVINTEAFF.

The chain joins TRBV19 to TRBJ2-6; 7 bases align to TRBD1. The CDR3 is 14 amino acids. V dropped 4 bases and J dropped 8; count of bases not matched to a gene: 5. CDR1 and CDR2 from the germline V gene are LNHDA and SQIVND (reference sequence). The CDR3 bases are TGTGCCAGTAGTACACACAGGGGACCCAACGTCCTGACTTTC. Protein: CASSTHRGPNVLTF. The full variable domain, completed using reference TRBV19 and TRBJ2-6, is DGGITQSPKYLFRKEGQNVTLSCEQNLNHDAMYWYRQDPGQGLRLIYYSQIVNDFQKGDIAEGYSVSREKKESFPLTVTSAQKNPTAFYLCASSTHRGPNVLTFGAGSRLTVL.

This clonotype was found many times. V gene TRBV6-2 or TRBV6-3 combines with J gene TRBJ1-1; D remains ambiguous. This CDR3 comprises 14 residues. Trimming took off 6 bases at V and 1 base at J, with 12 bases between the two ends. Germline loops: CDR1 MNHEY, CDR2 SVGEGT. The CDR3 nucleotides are TGTGCCAGCAGCCCCAACGTACGGAACACTGAAGCTTTCTTT. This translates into CASSPNVRNTEAFF.

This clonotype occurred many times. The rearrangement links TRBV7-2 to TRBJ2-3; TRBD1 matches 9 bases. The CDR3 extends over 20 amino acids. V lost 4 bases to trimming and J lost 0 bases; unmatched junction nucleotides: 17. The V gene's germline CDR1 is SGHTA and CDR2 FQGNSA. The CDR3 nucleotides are TGTGCCAGCAGCTCACCGGGACAGGGAATCCCCTTCGCTAGCACAGATACGCAGTATTTT. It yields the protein CASSSPGQGIPFASTDTQYF.

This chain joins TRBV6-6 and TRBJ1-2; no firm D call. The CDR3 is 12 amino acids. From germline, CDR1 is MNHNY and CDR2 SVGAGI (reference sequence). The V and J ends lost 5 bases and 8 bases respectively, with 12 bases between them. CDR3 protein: CASSRPMIGYTF. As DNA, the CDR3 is TGTGCCAGCAGTCGCCCCATGATCGGCTACACCTTC.

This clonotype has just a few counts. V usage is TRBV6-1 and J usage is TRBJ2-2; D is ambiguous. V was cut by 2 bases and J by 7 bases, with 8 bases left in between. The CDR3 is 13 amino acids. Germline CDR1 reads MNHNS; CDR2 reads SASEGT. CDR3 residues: CASSERESGELFF. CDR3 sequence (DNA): TGTGCCAGCAGTGAACGTGAGAGCGGGGAGCTGTTTTTT.

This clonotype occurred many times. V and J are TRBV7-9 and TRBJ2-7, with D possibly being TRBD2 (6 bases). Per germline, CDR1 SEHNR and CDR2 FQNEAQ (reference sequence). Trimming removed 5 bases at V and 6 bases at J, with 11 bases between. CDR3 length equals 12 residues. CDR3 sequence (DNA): TGTGCCAGCAGCACGGACTACCGCGAGCAGTACTTC. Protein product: CASSTDYREQYF.

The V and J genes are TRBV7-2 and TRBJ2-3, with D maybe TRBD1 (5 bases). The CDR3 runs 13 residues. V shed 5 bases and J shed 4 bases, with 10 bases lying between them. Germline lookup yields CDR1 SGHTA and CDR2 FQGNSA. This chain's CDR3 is CASSRSTADTQYF. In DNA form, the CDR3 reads TGTGCCAGCAGCAGATCGACAGCAGATACGCAGTATTTT.

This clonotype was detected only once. CDR3 protein: CASRNGQGTHEQFF. CDR3 bases: TGTGCCAGCAGAAATGGACAGGGGACCCATGAGCAGTTCTTC. The chain uses TRBV5-8 and TRBJ2-1; TRBD1 matches 9 bases. Germline V gene lookup returns CDR1 SGHTS and CDR2 YDEGEE. The CDR3 runs to 14 residues. V lost 5 bases, J lost 8 bases, and 8 bases stayed unmatched.

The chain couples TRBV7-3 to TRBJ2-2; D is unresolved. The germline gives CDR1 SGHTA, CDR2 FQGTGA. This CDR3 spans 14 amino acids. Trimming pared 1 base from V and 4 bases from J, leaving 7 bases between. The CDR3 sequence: CASSLIGFTGELFF. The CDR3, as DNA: TGTGCCAGCAGCTTAATTGGATTCACCGGGGAGCTGTTTTTT.

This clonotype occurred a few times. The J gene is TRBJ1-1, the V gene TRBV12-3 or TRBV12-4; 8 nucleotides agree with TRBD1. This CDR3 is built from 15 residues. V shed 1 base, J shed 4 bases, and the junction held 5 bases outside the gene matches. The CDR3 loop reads CASSLEQGARTEAFF. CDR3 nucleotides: TGTGCCAGCAGTTTAGAGCAGGGGGCGCGCACTGAAGCTTTCTTT.